Listed here is a single TCR beta chain. CDR1 and CDR2 (germline): LGHNA, YNFKEQ. The CDR3 is 13 residues long. Trimming pared 0 bases from V and 13 bases from J, leaving 15 bases between. This sample was taken from a study of T cell changes during pregnancy in multiple sclerosis. TCRdb keeps only in-frame clones here, not all; method: immunoSEQ multiplex PCR. The sample lists tens of thousands of clones, approximately 92% occurring once. Specimen: peripheral blood, collected after pregnancy. The gene calls are TRBV4-2 and TRBJ1-2; D is uncertain. This TCR was sampled from a female donor with multiple sclerosis, enrolled in a pregnancy study. CDR3 loop: CASSQDDWQNPTF. As DNA, the CDR3 is TGTGCCAGCAGCCAAGATGATTGGCAAAATCCCACCTTC.